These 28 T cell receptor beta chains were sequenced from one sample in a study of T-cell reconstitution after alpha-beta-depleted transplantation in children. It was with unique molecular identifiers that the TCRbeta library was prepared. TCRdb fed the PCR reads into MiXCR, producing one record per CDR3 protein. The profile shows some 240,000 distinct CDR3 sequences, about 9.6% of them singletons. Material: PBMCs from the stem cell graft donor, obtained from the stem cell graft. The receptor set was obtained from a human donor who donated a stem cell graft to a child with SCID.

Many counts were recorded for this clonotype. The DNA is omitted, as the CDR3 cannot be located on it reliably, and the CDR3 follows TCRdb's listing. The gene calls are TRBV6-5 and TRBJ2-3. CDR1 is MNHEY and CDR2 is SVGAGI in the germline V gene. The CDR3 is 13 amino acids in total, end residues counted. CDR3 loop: CASILGYTDTQYF.

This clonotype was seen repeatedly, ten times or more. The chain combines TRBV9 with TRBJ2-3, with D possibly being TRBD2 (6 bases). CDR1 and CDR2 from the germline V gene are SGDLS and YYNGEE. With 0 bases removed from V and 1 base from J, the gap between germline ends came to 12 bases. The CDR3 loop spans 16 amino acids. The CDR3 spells CASSVVWGGGTDTQYF. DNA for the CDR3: TGTGCCAGCAGCGTAGTATGGGGAGGAGGCACAGATACGCAGTATTTT.

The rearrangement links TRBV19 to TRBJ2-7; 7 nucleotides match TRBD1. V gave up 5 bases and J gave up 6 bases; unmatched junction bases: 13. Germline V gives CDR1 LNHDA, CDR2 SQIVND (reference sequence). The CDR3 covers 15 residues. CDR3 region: CASSADREGKSEQYF. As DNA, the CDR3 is TGTGCCAGTAGTGCCGACAGGGAAGGCAAAAGCGAGCAGTACTTC.

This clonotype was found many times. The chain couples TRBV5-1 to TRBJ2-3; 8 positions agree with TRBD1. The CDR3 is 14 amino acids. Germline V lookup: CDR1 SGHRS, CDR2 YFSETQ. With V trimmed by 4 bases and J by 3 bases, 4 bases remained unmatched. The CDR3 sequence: CASSIWTGTDTQYF. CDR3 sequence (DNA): TGCGCCAGCAGCATATGGACAGGGACAGATACGCAGTATTTT.

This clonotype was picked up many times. Written as DNA, the CDR3 is TGTGCCAGCAGTGAGAGTCGGCACTCTGGAAACACCATATATTTT. Encoded protein: CASSESRHSGNTIYF. The chain recombines TRBV2 with TRBJ1-3, with no clear D. The CDR3 length is 15 residues. Per the germline V gene, CDR1 is SNHLY and CDR2 is FYNNEI. V shed 3 bases and J shed 0 bases, with 9 bases lying between them.

The CDR3 protein is CASSPTGINEQFF. The CDR3 nucleotides are TGTGCCAGCTCGCCGACAGGGATCAATGAGCAGTTCTTC. J is TRBJ2-1 and V is TRBV18, with TRBD1 matching over 7 bases. J lost 6 bases, V lost 6 bases, and 5 bases had no gene match. Per germline, CDR1 KGHSH and CDR2 LQKENI. The CDR3 is 13 residues long.

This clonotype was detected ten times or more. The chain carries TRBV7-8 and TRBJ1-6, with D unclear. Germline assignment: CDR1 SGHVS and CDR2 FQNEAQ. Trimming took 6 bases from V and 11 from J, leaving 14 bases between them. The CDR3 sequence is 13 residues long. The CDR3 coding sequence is TGTGCCAGCAGTTCTCGGGCCCAACCACCCCTCCACTTT. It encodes CASSSRAQPPLHF.

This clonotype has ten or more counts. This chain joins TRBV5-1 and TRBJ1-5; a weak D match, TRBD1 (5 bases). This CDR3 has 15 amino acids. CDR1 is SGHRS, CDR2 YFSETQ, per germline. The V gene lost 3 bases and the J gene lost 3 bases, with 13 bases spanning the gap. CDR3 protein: CASSSEGQFNQPQHF. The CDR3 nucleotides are TGCGCCAGCAGCTCGGAGGGGCAGTTCAATCAGCCCCAGCATTTT.

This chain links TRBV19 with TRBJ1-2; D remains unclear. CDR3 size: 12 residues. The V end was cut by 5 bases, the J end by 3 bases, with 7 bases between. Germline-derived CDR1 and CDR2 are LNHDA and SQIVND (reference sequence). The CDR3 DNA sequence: TGTGCCAGTAGTCAGACGGACTATGGCTACACCTTC. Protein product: CASSQTDYGYTF.

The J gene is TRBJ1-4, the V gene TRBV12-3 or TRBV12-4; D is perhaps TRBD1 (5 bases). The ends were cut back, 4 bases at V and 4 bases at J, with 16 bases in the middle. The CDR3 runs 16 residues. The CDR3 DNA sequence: TGTGCCAGCAGTTCCCCAACGGGACGGCTTAATGAAAAACTGTTTTTT. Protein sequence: CASSSPTGRLNEKLFF.

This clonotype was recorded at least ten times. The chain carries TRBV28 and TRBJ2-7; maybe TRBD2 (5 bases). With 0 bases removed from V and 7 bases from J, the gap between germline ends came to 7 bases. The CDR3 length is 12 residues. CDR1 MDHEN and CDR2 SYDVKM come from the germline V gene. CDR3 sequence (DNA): TGTGCCAGCAGTTTATGGAGGGAAGAGCAGTACTTC. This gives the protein CASSLWREEQYF.

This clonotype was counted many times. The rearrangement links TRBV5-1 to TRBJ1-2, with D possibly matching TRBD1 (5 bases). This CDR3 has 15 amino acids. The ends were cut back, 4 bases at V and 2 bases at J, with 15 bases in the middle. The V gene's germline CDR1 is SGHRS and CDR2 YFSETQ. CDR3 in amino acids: CASSHEGRTNYGYTF. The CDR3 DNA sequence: TGCGCCAGCAGCCACGAGGGGAGGACGAACTATGGCTACACCTTC.

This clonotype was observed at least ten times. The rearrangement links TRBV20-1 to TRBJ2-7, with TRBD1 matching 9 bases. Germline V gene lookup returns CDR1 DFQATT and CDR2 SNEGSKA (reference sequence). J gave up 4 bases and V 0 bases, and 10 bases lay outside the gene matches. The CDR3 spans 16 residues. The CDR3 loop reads CSARDRSGTGLYEQYF. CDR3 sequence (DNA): TGCAGTGCTAGAGATCGGTCGGGGACAGGGCTTTACGAGCAGTACTTC.

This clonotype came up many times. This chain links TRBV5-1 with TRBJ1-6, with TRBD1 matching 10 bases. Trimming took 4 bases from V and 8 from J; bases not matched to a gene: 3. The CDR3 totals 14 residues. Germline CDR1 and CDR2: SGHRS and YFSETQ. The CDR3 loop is CASSPTGGYSPLHF. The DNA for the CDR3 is TGCGCCAGCAGCCCGACAGGGGGCTATTCACCCCTCCACTTT.

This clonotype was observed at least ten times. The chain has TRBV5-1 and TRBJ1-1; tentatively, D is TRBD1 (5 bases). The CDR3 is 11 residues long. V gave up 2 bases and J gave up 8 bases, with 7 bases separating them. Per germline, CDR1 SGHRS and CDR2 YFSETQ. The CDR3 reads CASSFGGEAFF. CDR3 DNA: TGCGCCAGCAGCTTTGGGGGAGAAGCTTTCTTT.

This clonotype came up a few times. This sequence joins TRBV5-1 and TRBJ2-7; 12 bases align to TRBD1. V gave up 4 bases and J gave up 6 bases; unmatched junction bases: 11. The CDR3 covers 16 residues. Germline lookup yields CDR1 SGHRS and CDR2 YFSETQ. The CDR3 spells CASSRTGQGAVAEQYF. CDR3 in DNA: TGCGCCAGCAGCCGCACGGGACAGGGGGCAGTCGCCGAGCAGTACTTC.

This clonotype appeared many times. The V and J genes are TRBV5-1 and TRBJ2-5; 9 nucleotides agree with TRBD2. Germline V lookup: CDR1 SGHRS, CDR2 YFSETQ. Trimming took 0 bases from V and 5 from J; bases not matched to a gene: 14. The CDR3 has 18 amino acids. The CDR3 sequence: CASSLAKLAGGERETQYF. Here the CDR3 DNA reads TGCGCCAGCAGCTTGGCAAAACTAGCGGGCGGGGAAAGGGAGACCCAGTACTTC.

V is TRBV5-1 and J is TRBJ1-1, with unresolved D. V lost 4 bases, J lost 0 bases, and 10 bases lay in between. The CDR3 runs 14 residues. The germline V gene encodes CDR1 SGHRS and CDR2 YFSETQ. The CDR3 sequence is CASSEGHLNTEAFF. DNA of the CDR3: TGCGCCAGCAGCGAAGGGCACCTGAACACTGAAGCTTTCTTT. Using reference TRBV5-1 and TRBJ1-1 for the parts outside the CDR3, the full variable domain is KAGVTQTPRYLIKTRGQQVTLSCSPISGHRSVSWYQQTPGQGLQFLFEYFSETQRNKGNFPGRFSGRQFSNSRSEMNVSTLELGDSALYLCASSEGHLNTEAFFGQGTRLTVV.

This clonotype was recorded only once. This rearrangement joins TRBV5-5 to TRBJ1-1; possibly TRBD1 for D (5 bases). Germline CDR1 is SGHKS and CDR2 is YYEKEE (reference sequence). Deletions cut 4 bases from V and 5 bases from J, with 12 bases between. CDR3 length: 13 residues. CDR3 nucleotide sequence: TGTGCCAGCAGCCGCTACGGGGGAACTGAAGCTTTCTTT. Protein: CASSRYGGTEAFF.

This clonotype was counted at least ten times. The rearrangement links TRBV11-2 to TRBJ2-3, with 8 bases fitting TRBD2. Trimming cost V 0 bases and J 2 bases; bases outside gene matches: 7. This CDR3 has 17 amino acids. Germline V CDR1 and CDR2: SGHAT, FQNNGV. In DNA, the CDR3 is TGTGCCAGCAGCTTAGAGATGGGACTAGGATTCACAGATACGCAGTATTTT. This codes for CASSLEMGLGFTDTQYF.

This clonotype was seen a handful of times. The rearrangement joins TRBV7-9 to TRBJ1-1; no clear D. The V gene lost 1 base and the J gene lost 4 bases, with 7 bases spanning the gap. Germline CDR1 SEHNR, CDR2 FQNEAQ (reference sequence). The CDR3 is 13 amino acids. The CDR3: CASSLGQFTEAFF. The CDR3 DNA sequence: TGTGCCAGCAGCTTAGGTCAGTTCACTGAAGCTTTCTTT.

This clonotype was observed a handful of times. DNA for the CDR3: TGTGCCAGCAGCTTAGTCGGTCAGGGAGGGGGTACGCAGTATTTT. Amino acids: CASSLVGQGGGTQYF. The rearrangement links TRBV7-2 to TRBJ2-3, with D maybe TRBD2 (7 bases). CDR1 is SGHTA and CDR2 is FQGNSA in the germline V gene. The V gene lost 1 base and the J gene lost 8 bases, with 16 bases spanning the gap. The CDR3 contains 15 residues. Full variable domain (missing parts from reference TRBV7-2 and TRBJ2-3): GAGVSQSPSNKVTEKGKDVELRCDPISGHTALYWYRQSLGQGLEFLIYFQGNSAPDKSGLPSDRFSAERTGGSVSTLTIQRTQQEDSAVYLCASSLVGQGGGTQYFGPGTRLTVL.

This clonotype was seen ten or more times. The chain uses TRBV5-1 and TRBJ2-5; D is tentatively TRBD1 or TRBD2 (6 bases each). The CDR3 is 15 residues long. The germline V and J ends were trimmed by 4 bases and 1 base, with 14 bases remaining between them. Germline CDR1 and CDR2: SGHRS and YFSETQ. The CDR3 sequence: CASSTGGTSQETQYF. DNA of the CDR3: TGCGCCAGCAGCACGGGCGGGACAAGCCAAGAGACCCAGTACTTC.

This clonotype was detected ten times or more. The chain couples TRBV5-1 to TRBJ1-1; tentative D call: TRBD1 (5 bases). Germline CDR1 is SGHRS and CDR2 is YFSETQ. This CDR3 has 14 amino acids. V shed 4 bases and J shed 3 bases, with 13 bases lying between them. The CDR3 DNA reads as TGCGCCAGCAGCCCAGGGTTGGTGGACACTGAAGCTTTCTTT. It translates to CASSPGLVDTEAFF.

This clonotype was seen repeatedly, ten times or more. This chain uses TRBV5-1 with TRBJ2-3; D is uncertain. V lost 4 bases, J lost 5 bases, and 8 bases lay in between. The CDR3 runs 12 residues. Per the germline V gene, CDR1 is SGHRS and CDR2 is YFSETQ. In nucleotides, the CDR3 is TGCGCCAGCAGCCGGAACAGAGATACGCAGTATTTT. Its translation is CASSRNRDTQYF.

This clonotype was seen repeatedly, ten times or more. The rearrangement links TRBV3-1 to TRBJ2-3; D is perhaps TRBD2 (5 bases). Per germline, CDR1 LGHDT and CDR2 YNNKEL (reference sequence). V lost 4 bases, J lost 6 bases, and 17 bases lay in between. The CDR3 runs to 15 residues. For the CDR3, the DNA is TGTGCCAGCAGCCGCCTCCCGGGAAAGCGCGATACGCAGTATTTT. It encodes CASSRLPGKRDTQYF.

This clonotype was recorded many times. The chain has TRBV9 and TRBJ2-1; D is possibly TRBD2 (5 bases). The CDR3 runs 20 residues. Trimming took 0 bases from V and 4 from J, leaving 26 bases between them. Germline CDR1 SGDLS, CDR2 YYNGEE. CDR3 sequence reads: CASSVGSLGSPKLDYNEQFF. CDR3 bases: TGTGCCAGCAGCGTAGGGTCATTAGGGTCCCCCAAACTAGATTACAATGAGCAGTTCTTC.

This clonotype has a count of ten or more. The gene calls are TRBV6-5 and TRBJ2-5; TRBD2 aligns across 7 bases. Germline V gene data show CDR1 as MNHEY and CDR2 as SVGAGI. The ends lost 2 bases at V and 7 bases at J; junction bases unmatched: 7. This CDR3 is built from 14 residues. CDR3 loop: CASSYEAGRGTQYF. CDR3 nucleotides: TGTGCCAGCAGTTACGAAGCGGGGCGGGGGACCCAGTACTTC.